Shown below are 29 T cell receptor beta chains from a single sample sequenced in a study of vaccination effects on CD4 cells after COVID-19. No cognate antigen is known for these TCRs. Before any sequencing was done, the ViraFEST assay used viral peptide pools to expand antigen-specific CD4+ T cells. Subsequent to a culture period of more than 8 days, CD4+ T cells were isolated. Vaccinated participants had no history of SARS-CoV-2 infection and tested negative for nucleocapsid antibodies. The method was immunoSEQ multiplex PCR; TCRdb's version includes in-frame clones alone and lacks a portion of them. The sample consists of about 38,000 clones, roughly two thirds of them appearing once. The starting material was CD4+ T cells from PBMCs cultured with SARS-CoV-2 spike peptides, obtained before COVID-19 vaccination. The receptors here all came from a human donor who received a COVID-19 vaccine.

The chain carries TRBV6-2 or TRBV6-3 and TRBJ2-1; 9 bases agree with TRBD2. Germline V CDR1 and CDR2: MNHEY, SVGEGT. The J segment lost 4 bases and the V segment lost 0 bases, leaving 7 bases of the junction unmatched. The CDR3 runs 17 residues. The CDR3 loop reads CASSYSVTSGSYNEQFF. Written as DNA, the CDR3 is TGTGCCAGCAGTTACTCGGTGACTAGCGGCTCATACAATGAGCAGTTCTTC.

J is TRBJ2-6 and V is TRBV6-5; D gene unclear. CDR3 length equals 14 residues. Per germline, CDR1 MNHEY and CDR2 SVGAGI. Trimming removed 10 bases at V and 0 bases at J, with 10 bases between. CDR3 in amino acids: CATMLSSGANVLTF. DNA for the CDR3: TGTGCCACCATGTTGAGCTCTGGGGCCAACGTCCTGACTTTC.

V and J are TRBV5-4 and TRBJ2-1; 11 bases align to TRBD1. The V gene's germline CDR1 is SGHNT and CDR2 YYREEE (reference sequence). There are 14 residues in the CDR3. The V and J ends lost 4 bases and 9 bases, in that order; junction bases with no gene match: 6. CDR3 amino acids: CASSTGQGASEQFF. The CDR3 bases are TGTGCCAGCAGCACTGGACAGGGGGCGAGTGAGCAGTTCTTC.

The chain carries TRBV6-5 and TRBJ1-5, with TRBD1 matching 11 bases. There are 15 residues in the CDR3. CDR1 is MNHEY and CDR2 is SVGAGI in the germline V gene. Unmatched junction bases numbered 4, after V lost 6 bases and J lost 3 bases. The CDR3 here is CASSPDRGHNQPQHF. The CDR3 coding sequence is TGTGCCAGCAGCCCGGACAGGGGGCACAATCAGCCCCAGCATTTT.

This sequence joins TRBV7-2 and TRBJ2-3; a weak D match, TRBD2 (6 bases). Trimming cost V 8 bases and J 3 bases, with 12 bases left between them. The CDR3 has 13 amino acids. Germline lookup yields CDR1 SGHTA and CDR2 FQGNSA. CDR3 nucleotides: TGTGCCAGCGCGGGGAAACAAACAGATACGCAGTATTTT. Protein sequence: CASAGKQTDTQYF.

The gene calls are TRBV19 and TRBJ1-1; D is unclear. Trimming left V 3 bases short and J 6 bases short, with 8 bases between. The CDR3 runs 12 residues. The germline gives CDR1 LNHDA, CDR2 SQIVND (reference sequence). CDR3 nucleotides: TGTGCCAGTAGTATGGTAGGGCCTGAAGCTTTCTTT. Encoded protein: CASSMVGPEAFF.

This sequence joins TRBV7-2 and TRBJ1-4; 8 nucleotides agree with TRBD1. Germline assignment: CDR1 SGHTA and CDR2 FQGNSA. The junction had 5 bases not matched to a gene; V was cut back by 5 bases and J by 6 bases. The CDR3 covers 14 residues. In DNA, the CDR3 is TGTGCCAGCAGCCCCCAGGGGGCAGATGAAAAACTGTTTTTT. It translates to CASSPQGADEKLFF. The full variable domain, completed using reference TRBV7-2 and TRBJ1-4, is GAGVSQSPSNKVTEKGKDVELRCDPISGHTALYWYRQSLGQGLEFLIYFQGNSAPDKSGLPSDRFSAERTGGSVSTLTIQRTQQEDSAVYLCASSPQGADEKLFFGSGTQLSVL.

The chain is built from TRBV28 and TRBJ2-7, with 9 bases lining up with TRBD1. Germline CDR1 MDHEN, CDR2 SYDVKM. V dropped 2 bases and J dropped 3; count of bases not matched to a gene: 11. This CDR3 spans 17 amino acids. The CDR3 DNA reads TGTGCCAGCAGTTTAACAGGGGGCATTTCTGGCATCTACGAGCAGTACTTC. It translates to CASSLTGGISGIYEQYF. Supplemented by reference TRBV28 and TRBJ2-7, the full variable domain reads DVKVTQSSRYLVKRTGEKVFLECVQDMDHENMFWYRQDPGLGLRLIYFSYDVKMKEKGDIPEGYSVSREKKERFSLILESASTNQTSMYLCASSLTGGISGIYEQYFGPGTRLTVT.

The genes are TRBV19 and TRBJ1-1; D remains unclear. V was pared by 5 bases and J by 3 bases, with 25 bases between. The CDR3 loop spans 18 amino acids. Germline V gene lookup returns CDR1 LNHDA and CDR2 SQIVND (reference sequence). CDR3 sequence: CASSLQVTLSRRDTEAFF. The CDR3 DNA sequence: TGTGCCAGTAGTCTCCAGGTGACACTTTCCAGACGGGACACTGAAGCTTTCTTT. Combining the CDR3 with reference TRBV19 and TRBJ1-1 gives the whole variable domain DGGITQSPKYLFRKEGQNVTLSCEQNLNHDAMYWYRQDPGQGLRLIYYSQIVNDFQKGDIAEGYSVSREKKESFPLTVTSAQKNPTAFYLCASSLQVTLSRRDTEAFFGQGTRLTVV.

This clone was detected only a few times. The chain has TRBV7-9 and TRBJ2-7, with TRBD2 matching 14 bases. This CDR3 is built from 15 residues. The junction had 2 bases not matched to a gene; V was cut back by 1 base and J by 6 bases. The germline V gene encodes CDR1 SEHNR and CDR2 FQNEAQ (reference sequence). In DNA, the CDR3 is TGTGCCAGCAGCTTAGGGGGGACTAGCGGGAGCGAGCAGTACTTC. This encodes CASSLGGTSGSEQYF.

The V call is TRBV6-1, the J call TRBJ1-5; no clear D. The CDR3 loop spans 14 amino acids. CDR1 is MNHNS, CDR2 SASEGT, per germline. The germline V and J ends were trimmed by 0 bases and 4 bases, with 7 bases remaining between them. CDR3 coding DNA: TGTGCCAGCAGTGAAGCTACTAATAATCAGCCCCAGCATTTT. Translated, it gives CASSEATNNQPQHF.

The chain links TRBV18 to TRBJ1-2, with TRBD1 identical over 7 bases. Germline-derived CDR1 and CDR2 are KGHSH and LQKENI. The CDR3 is made up of 15 amino acids. Trimming removed 2 bases from V and 3 bases from J; junction bases left unmatched: 6. CDR3 sequence (DNA): TGTGCCAGCTCACCAGGGCCAGGGGGTCACTATGGCTACACCTTC. It specifies CASSPGPGGHYGYTF.

The chain joins TRBV7-8 to TRBJ2-2; D is unresolved. Germline assignment: CDR1 SGHVS and CDR2 FQNEAQ. The CDR3 extends over 15 amino acids. The germline V and J ends were trimmed by 3 bases and 3 bases, with 11 bases remaining between them. CDR3 bases: TGTGCCAGCAGCTTGGCTCTGGGGTACACCGGGGAGCTGTTTTTT. Residues: CASSLALGYTGELFF.

The CDR3 region is CASTLLQGASPSYNSPLHF. The CDR3 DNA reads as TGTGCCAGCACTCTTCTACAGGGGGCTTCGCCCTCCTATAATTCACCCCTCCACTTT. J is TRBJ1-6 and V is TRBV5-8, with 9 bases lining up with TRBD1. From germline, CDR1 is SGHTS and CDR2 YDEGEE. The CDR3 is 19 amino acids. V lost 6 bases and J lost 0; bases outside the gene matches: 13.

Only a few counts were recorded for this clone. The J gene is TRBJ1-2, the V gene TRBV7-9; D not certain. Germline CDR1 SEHNR, CDR2 FQNEAQ (reference sequence). This CDR3 region has 11 residues. Trimming shortened V by 5 bases and J by 5 bases, and 6 bases separated the two germline ends. CDR3 protein: CASSPGYGYTF. Written as DNA, the CDR3 is TGTGCCAGCAGCCCCGGATATGGCTACACCTTC.

J is TRBJ2-7 and V is TRBV10-3; possibly TRBD2 for D (7 bases). Germline V gives CDR1 ENHRY, CDR2 SYGVKD. The CDR3 loop spans 13 amino acids. The V end lost 7 bases, the J end lost 7 bases, and 17 bases lay between the germline ends. The CDR3 sequence: CAINPGGRGEQYF. In DNA form, the CDR3 reads TGTGCCATCAATCCGGGGGGCCGGGGAGAGCAGTACTTC.

This chain's CDR3 is CASPSPGGDTEAFF. The CDR3 nucleotides read TGTGCCAGCCCCTCCCCAGGGGGGGATACTGAAGCTTTCTTT. This chain uses TRBV27 with TRBJ1-1; TRBD1 matches 7 bases. V was pared by 8 bases and J by 5 bases, with 11 bases of the junction left unmatched. CDR1 MNHEY and CDR2 SMNVEV come from the germline V gene (reference sequence). The CDR3 runs to 14 residues.

The chain recombines TRBV5-1 with TRBJ2-1, with a tentative D call TRBD1 (5 bases). CDR3 length equals 13 residues. V was cut by 3 bases and J by 6 bases, with 10 bases left in between. Germline loops: CDR1 SGHRS, CDR2 YFSETQ. CDR3 residues: CASSSTGRNEQFF. Written as DNA, the CDR3 is TGCGCCAGCAGCTCCACAGGCCGCAATGAGCAGTTCTTC.

This clone was seen only a few times. This chain links TRBV19 with TRBJ2-3, with unresolved D. Germline V gives CDR1 LNHDA, CDR2 SQIVND (reference sequence). Trimming took 3 bases from V and 1 from J, leaving 17 bases between them. The CDR3 is 17 amino acids. The CDR3 region is CASSILLPARGTDTQYF. The CDR3 DNA reads TGTGCCAGTAGTATTCTTTTGCCGGCGAGAGGCACAGATACGCAGTATTTT.

The chain recombines TRBV7-6 with TRBJ2-1; 10 bases are a match to TRBD1. The germline CDR1 and CDR2 sequences are SGHVS and FNYEAQ. V lost 5 bases to trimming and J lost 7 bases; unmatched junction nucleotides: 11. The CDR3 sequence is 16 residues long. The CDR3 reads CASSARQGAPRNEQFF. Here the CDR3 DNA reads TGTGCCAGCAGCGCAAGACAGGGGGCGCCCCGGAATGAGCAGTTCTTC.

This sequence joins TRBV28 and TRBJ2-1, with D tentatively TRBD1 (6 bases). Germline-derived CDR1 and CDR2 are MDHEN and SYDVKM. The V gene lost 2 bases and the J gene lost 14 bases, with 19 bases spanning the gap. The CDR3 totals 14 residues. This CDR3 is CASSLGHGPGEKFF. CDR3 DNA sequence: TGTGCCAGCAGTTTAGGTCATGGGCCAGGGGAGAAGTTCTTC.

The chain has TRBV6-5 and TRBJ1-1; D is unresolved. Germline V gene lookup returns CDR1 MNHEY and CDR2 SVGAGI. The CDR3 runs to 12 residues. V gave up 6 bases and J gave up 0 bases, with 5 bases separating them. The CDR3 DNA reads as TGTGCCAGCAGCGAGATGAACACTGAAGCTTTCTTT. It specifies CASSEMNTEAFF.

This chain connects TRBV5-4 to TRBJ2-7; possible D gene TRBD2, 6 bases. Germline assignment: CDR1 SGHNT and CDR2 YYREEE (reference sequence). The V end was cut by 3 bases, the J end by 0 bases, with 13 bases between. The CDR3 length is 15 residues. The CDR3 nucleotides read TGTGCCAGCAGCTGGGGGACGGGAGCCTCCTACGAGCAGTACTTC. Its protein product is CASSWGTGASYEQYF.

The CDR3: CASSRRLDSYNEQFF. CDR3 sequence (DNA): TGTGCCAGCAGCCGAAGACTAGATTCATACAATGAGCAGTTCTTC. The chain uses TRBV5-6 and TRBJ2-1; a weak D match, TRBD2 (6 bases). The CDR3 contains 15 residues. V was shortened by 4 bases and J by 4 bases, with 15 bases between the two germline ends. CDR1 and CDR2 (germline): SGHDT, YYEEEE.

The genes are TRBV19 and TRBJ2-2; 10 bases fit TRBD1. Germline CDR1 and CDR2: LNHDA and SQIVND (reference sequence). CDR3 length equals 17 residues. The V segment lost 7 bases and the J segment 3 bases; nucleotides outside the gene matches: 11. The CDR3 DNA follows: TGTGCCAGTATCCCAAGGTGGGGGACAGGGGACACCGGGGAGCTGTTTTTT. Translation: CASIPRWGTGDTGELFF.

The chain links TRBV28 to TRBJ1-3; D remains unclear. V was cut by 6 bases and J by 0 bases, with 12 bases left in between. The germline CDR1 and CDR2 sequences are MDHEN and SYDVKM. The CDR3 extends over 15 amino acids. The CDR3: CASSLNVLSGNTIYF. The CDR3 bases are TGTGCCAGCAGCCTAAATGTCCTCTCTGGAAACACCATATATTTT.

This chain uses TRBV6-2 or TRBV6-3 with TRBJ1-6; TRBD1 matches 7 bases. Germline V gene data show CDR1 as MNHEY and CDR2 as SVGEGT. CDR3 length: 14 amino acids. V was clipped by 0 bases and J by 9 bases; unmatched bases: 2. CDR3 sequence (DNA): TGTGCCAGCAGTTACTCGACAGGGCGTTCACCCCTCCACTTT. Its translation: CASSYSTGRSPLHF.

This sequence joins TRBV7-9 and TRBJ1-1, with D maybe TRBD1 (6 bases). CDR3 length equals 17 residues. The germline V and J ends were trimmed by 2 bases and 0 bases, with 16 bases remaining between them. Germline V gives CDR1 SEHNR, CDR2 FQNEAQ (reference sequence). The CDR3 region has the DNA TGTGCCAGCAGCTTAAGCACTCCGGGACAAATGAACACTGAAGCTTTCTTT. This encodes CASSLSTPGQMNTEAFF.

In nucleotides, the CDR3 is TGTGCTAGTGGTTTCGGGACTAGCGGGGGGCGGGGAGAGACCCAGTACTTC. It codes for CASGFGTSGGRGETQYF. The chain is built from TRBV12-5 and TRBJ2-5, with 15 bases that match TRBD2. The trim removed 3 bases at V and 4 bases at J, leaving 6 bases unmatched. Per germline, CDR1 LGHNT and CDR2 FRNRAP. The CDR3 loop spans 17 amino acids.